Listed below are T cell receptor beta chains from one sample, sequenced in a study of cytomegalovirus exposure and HLA in healthy donors. Clones were sequenced by immunoSEQ multiplex PCR, and TCRdb holds only the in-frame ones, with some missing. This listing includes about 34,000 clones. Sequenced input: PBMCs. All receptors come from a woman aged 40 to 49 in good health and CMV-seropositive. Both conserved end residues are part of each CDR3. The order of the fields is V gene, D gene, CDR3 protein. D genes are given only for firm matches.

v_call: TRBV6-5; d_call: TRBD2; cdr3_aa: CASSRGLAVQETQYF
v_call: TRBV15; d_call: -; cdr3_aa: CATSRETGRHEQYF
v_call: TRBV27; d_call: -; cdr3_aa: CASSYRGSYEQYF
v_call: TRBV7-6; d_call: TRBD1; cdr3_aa: CASSFRGQGFDTQYF
v_call: TRBV6-1; d_call: TRBD2; cdr3_aa: CASSFGRKEQYF
v_call: TRBV6-5; d_call: -; cdr3_aa: CASSSGVRHEQYF
v_call: TRBV2; d_call: -; cdr3_aa: CASSVGGYEKLFF
v_call: TRBV12-1; d_call: -; cdr3_aa: CASKEGAETQYF
v_call: TRBV7-9; d_call: -; cdr3_aa: CASSVQGIHEQYF
v_call: TRBV9; d_call: TRBD1; cdr3_aa: CASSIGTGGYNSPLHF
v_call: TRBV9; d_call: -; cdr3_aa: CASSVEGGQHVGETQYF
v_call: TRBV18; d_call: TRBD1; cdr3_aa: CASSPQGGRAEAFF
v_call: TRBV18; d_call: -; cdr3_aa: CASSLSAQGLGEQYF
v_call: TRBV5-6; d_call: -; cdr3_aa: CASSSFNYGYTF
v_call: TRBV4-1; d_call: -; cdr3_aa: CASSQAPTDSGNTIYF
v_call: TRBV19; d_call: -; cdr3_aa: CASSIPTGVLGTGELFF
v_call: TRBV6-5; d_call: -; cdr3_aa: CASSYSTGPANSPLHF
v_call: TRBV4-1; d_call: TRBD2; cdr3_aa: CASSQDPGTSGSNEQFF
v_call: TRBV2; d_call: -; cdr3_aa: CASTLGAAYEQYF
v_call: TRBV28; d_call: -; cdr3_aa: CASIPGQETPYEQYF
v_call: TRBV29-1; d_call: TRBD2; cdr3_aa: CSVGDLSGRTEQFF
v_call: TRBV5-1; d_call: TRBD2; cdr3_aa: CASTPGGRVYNEQFF